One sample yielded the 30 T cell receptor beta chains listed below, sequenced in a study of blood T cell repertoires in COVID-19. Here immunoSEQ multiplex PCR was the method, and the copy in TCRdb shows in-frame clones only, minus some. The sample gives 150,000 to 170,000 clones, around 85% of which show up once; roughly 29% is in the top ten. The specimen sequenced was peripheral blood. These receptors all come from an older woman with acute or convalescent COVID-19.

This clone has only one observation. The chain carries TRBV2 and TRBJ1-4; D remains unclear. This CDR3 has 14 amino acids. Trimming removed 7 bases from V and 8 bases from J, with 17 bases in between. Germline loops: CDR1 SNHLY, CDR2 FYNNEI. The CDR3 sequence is CASKVQEGSEKLFF. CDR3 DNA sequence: TGTGCCAGCAAGGTCCAGGAGGGTAGCGAAAAACTGTTTTTT.

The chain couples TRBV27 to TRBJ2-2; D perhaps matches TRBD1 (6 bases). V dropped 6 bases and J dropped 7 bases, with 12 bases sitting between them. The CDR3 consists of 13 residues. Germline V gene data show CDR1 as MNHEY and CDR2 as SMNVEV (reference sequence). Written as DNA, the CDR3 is TGTGCCAGCAGCATACAGGGTCTCGGGGAGCTGTTTTTT. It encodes CASSIQGLGELFF.

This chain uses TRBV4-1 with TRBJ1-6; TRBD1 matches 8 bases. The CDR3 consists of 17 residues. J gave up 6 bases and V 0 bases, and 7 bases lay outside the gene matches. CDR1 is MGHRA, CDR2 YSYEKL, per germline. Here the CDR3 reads CASSQDGQGASNSPLHF. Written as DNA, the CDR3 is TGCGCCAGCAGCCAAGATGGCCAGGGGGCGAGTAATTCACCCCTCCACTTT.

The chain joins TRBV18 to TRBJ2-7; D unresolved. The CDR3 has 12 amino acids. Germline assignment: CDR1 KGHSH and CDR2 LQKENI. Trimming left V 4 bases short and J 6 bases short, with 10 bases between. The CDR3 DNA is TGTGCCAGCTCACTTGACACAACCGAGCAGTACTTC. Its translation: CASSLDTTEQYF.

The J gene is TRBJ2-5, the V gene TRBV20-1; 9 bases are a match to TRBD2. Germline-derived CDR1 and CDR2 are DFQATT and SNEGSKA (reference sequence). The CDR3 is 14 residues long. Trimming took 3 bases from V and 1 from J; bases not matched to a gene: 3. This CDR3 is CSASRRGGQETQYF. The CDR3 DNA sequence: TGCAGTGCTAGTAGGCGGGGGGGCCAAGAGACCCAGTACTTC.

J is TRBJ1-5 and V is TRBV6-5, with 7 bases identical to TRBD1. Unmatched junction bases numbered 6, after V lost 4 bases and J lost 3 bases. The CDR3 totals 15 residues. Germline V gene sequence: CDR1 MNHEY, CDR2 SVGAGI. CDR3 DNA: TGTGCCAGCAGTTTGACAGGGATCGTCAATCAGCCCCAGCATTTT. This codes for CASSLTGIVNQPQHF.

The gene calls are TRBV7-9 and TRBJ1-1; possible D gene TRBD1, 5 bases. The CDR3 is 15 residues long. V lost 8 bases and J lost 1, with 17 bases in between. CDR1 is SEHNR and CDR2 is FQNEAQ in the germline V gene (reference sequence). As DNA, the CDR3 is TGTGCCAGCCAACGCTCAGGGTTTGGGAACACTGAAGCTTTCTTT. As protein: CASQRSGFGNTEAFF. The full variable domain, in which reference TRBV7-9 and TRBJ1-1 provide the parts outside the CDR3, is DTGVSQNPRHKITKRGQNVTFRCDPISEHNRLYWYRQTLGQGPEFLTYFQNEAQLEKSRLLSDRFSAERPKGSFSTLEIQRTEQGDSAMYLCASQRSGFGNTEAFFGQGTRLTVV.

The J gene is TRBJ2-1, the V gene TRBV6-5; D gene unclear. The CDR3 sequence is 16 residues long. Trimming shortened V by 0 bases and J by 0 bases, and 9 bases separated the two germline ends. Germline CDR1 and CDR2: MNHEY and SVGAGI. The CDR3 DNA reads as TGTGCCAGCAGTTACTCGTACACAGTCTCCTACAATGAGCAGTTCTTC. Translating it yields CASSYSYTVSYNEQFF.

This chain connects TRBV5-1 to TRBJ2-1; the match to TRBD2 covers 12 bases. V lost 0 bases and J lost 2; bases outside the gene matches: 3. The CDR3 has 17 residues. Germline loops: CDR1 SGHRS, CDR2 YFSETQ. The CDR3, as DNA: TGCGCCAGCAGCTTGGTGGCTAGCGGGGGGGCCTACAATGAGCAGTTCTTC. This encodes CASSLVASGGAYNEQFF.

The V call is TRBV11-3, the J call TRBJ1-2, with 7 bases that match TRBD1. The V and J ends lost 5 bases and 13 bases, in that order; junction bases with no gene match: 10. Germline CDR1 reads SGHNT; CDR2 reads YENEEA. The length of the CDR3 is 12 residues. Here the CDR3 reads CASSPLTGEVTF. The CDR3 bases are TGTGCCAGCAGCCCACTCACAGGGGAGGTCACCTTC.

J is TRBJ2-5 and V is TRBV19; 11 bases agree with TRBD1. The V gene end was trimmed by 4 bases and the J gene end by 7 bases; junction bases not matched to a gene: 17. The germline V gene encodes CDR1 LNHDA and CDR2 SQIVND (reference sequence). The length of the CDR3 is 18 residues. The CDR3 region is CASSTRRGLDRGPRTQYF. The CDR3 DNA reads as TGTGCCAGTAGTACAAGAAGGGGCCTGGACAGGGGGCCTAGGACCCAGTACTTC.

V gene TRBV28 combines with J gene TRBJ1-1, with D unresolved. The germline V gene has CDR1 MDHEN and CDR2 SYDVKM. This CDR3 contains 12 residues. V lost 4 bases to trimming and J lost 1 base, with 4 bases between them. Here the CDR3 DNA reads TGTGCCAGCAGTTCAGGGAACACTGAAGCTTTCTTT. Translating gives CASSSGNTEAFF. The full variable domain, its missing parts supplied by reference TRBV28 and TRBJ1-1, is DVKVTQSSRYLVKRTGEKVFLECVQDMDHENMFWYRQDPGLGLRLIYFSYDVKMKEKGDIPEGYSVSREKKERFSLILESASTNQTSMYLCASSSGNTEAFFGQGTRLTVV.

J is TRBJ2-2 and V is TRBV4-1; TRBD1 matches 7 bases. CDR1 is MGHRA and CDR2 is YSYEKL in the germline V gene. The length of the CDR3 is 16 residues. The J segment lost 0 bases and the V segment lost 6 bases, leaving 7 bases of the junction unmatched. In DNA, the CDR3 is TGCGCCAGCAGATTTCGACAGGGAACGAACACCGGGGAGCTGTTTTTT. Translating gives CASRFRQGTNTGELFF.

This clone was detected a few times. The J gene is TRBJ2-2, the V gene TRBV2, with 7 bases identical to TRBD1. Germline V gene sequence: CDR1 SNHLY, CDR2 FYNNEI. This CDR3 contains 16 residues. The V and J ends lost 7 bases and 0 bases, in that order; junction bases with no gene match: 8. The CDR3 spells CASKGGAITNTGELFF. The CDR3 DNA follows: TGTGCCAGCAAAGGGGGCGCGATAACGAACACCGGGGAGCTGTTTTTT. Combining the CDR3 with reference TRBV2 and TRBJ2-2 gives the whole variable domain EPEVTQTPSHQVTQMGQEVILRCVPISNHLYFYWYRQILGQKVEFLVSFYNNEISEKSEIFDDQFSVERPDGSNFTLKIRSTKLEDSAMYFCASKGGAITNTGELFFGEGSRLTVL.

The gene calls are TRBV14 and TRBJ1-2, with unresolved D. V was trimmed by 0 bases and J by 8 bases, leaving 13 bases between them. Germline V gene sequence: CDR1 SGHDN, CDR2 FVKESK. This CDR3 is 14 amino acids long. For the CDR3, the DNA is TGTGCCAGCAGCCAAGATTTAGCTCCTAGGGGCTACACCTTC. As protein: CASSQDLAPRGYTF.

The CDR3 loop reads CASSQGYSGNTIYF. CDR3 bases: TGTGCCAGCAGTCAGGGTTACTCTGGAAACACCATATATTTT. The chain recombines TRBV2 with TRBJ1-3, with D possibly being TRBD1 (5 bases). V was clipped by 5 bases and J by 0 bases, with 8 bases between them. The CDR3 contains 14 residues. Germline lookup yields CDR1 SNHLY and CDR2 FYNNEI.

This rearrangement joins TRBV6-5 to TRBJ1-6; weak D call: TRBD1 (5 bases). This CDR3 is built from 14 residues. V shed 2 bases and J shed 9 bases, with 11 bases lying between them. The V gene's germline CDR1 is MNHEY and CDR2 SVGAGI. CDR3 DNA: TGTGCCAGCAGTTACGGGGCGTTCGGTTCACCCCTCCACTTT. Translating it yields CASSYGAFGSPLHF.

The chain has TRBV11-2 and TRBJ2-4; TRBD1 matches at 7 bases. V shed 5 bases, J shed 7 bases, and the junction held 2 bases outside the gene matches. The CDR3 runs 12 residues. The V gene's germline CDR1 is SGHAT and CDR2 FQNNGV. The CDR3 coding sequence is TGTGCCAGCAGCCGGGACAGTAACATTCAGTACTTC. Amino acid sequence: CASSRDSNIQYF. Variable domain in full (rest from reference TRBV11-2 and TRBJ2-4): EAGVAQSPRYKIIEKRQSVAFWCNPISGHATLYWYQQILGQGPKLLIQFQNNGVVDDSQLPKDRFSAERLKGVDSTLKIQPAKLEDSAVYLCASSRDSNIQYFGAGTRLSVL.

The CDR3 sequence: CASTYSGVQETQYF. CDR3 DNA sequence: TGTGCCAGCACCTATAGCGGGGTACAAGAGACCCAGTACTTC. The chain is built from TRBV6-5 and TRBJ2-5; 8 bases map to TRBD2. The germline CDR1 and CDR2 sequences are MNHEY and SVGAGI. The CDR3 runs to 14 residues. V trimming: 7 bases; J trimming: 2 bases; junction bases outside the gene matches: 6.

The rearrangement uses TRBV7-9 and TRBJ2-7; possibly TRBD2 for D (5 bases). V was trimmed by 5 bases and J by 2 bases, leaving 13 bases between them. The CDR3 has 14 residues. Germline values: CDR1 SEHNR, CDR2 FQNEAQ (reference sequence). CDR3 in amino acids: CASSPTGDAYEQYF. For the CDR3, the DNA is TGTGCCAGCAGCCCTACCGGGGATGCCTACGAGCAGTACTTC.

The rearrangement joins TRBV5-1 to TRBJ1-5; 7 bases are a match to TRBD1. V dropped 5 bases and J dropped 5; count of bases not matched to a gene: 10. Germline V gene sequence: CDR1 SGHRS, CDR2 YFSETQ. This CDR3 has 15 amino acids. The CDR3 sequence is CASRPTGELYQPQHF. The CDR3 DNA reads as TGCGCCAGCAGACCCACAGGGGAACTTTATCAGCCCCAGCATTTT.

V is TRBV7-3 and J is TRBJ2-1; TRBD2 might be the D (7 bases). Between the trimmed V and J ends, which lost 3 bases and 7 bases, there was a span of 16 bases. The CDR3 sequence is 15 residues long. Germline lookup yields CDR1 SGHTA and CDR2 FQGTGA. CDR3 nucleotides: TGTGCCAGCAGCTTTCGGAGGGGGGGCATTAATGAGCAGTTCTTC. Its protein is CASSFRRGGINEQFF.

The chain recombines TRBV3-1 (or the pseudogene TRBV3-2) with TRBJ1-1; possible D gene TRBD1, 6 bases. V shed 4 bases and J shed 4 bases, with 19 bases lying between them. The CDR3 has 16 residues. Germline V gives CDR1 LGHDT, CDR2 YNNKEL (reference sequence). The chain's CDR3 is CASSPENRVLGTEAFF. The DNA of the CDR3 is TGTGCCAGCAGCCCGGAGAACAGGGTATTGGGCACTGAAGCTTTCTTT.

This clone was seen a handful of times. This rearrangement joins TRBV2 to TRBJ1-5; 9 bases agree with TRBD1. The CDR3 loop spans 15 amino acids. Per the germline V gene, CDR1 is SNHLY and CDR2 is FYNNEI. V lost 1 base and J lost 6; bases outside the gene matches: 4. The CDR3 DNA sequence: TGTGCCAGCAGTGAAGACCAGACAGGGGGTCAGCCCCAGCATTTT. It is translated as CASSEDQTGGQPQHF.

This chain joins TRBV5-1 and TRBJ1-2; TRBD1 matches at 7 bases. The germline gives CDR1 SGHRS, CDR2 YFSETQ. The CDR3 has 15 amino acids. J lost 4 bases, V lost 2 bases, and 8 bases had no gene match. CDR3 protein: CASSFGQADFYGYTF. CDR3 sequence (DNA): TGCGCCAGCAGCTTCGGACAGGCCGACTTCTATGGCTACACCTTC. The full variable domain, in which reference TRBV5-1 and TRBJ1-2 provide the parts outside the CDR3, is KAGVTQTPRYLIKTRGQQVTLSCSPISGHRSVSWYQQTPGQGLQFLFEYFSETQRNKGNFPGRFSGRQFSNSRSEMNVSTLELGDSALYLCASSFGQADFYGYTFGSGTRLTVV.

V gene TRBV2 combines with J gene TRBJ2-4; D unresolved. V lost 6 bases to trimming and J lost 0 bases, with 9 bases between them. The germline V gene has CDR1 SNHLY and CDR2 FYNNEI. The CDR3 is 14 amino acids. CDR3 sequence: CASSREVAKNIQYF. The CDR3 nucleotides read TGTGCCAGCAGCCGAGAAGTAGCCAAAAACATTCAGTACTTC.

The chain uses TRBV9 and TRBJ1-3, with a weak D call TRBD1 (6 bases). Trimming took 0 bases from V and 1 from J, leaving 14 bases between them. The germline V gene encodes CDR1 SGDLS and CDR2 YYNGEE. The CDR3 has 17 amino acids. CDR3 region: CASSVGGGPTSGNTIYF. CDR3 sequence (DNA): TGTGCCAGCAGCGTAGGCGGGGGCCCCACATCTGGAAACACCATATATTTT.

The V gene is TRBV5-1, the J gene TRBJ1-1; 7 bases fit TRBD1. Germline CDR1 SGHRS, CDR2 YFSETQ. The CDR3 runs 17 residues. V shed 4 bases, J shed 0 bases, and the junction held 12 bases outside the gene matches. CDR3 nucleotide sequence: TGCGCCAGCAGCCCTGTGGGACAGCCTCTGATGAACACTGAAGCTTTCTTT. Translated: CASSPVGQPLMNTEAFF. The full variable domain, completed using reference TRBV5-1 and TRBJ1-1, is KAGVTQTPRYLIKTRGQQVTLSCSPISGHRSVSWYQQTPGQGLQFLFEYFSETQRNKGNFPGRFSGRQFSNSRSEMNVSTLELGDSALYLCASSPVGQPLMNTEAFFGQGTRLTVV.

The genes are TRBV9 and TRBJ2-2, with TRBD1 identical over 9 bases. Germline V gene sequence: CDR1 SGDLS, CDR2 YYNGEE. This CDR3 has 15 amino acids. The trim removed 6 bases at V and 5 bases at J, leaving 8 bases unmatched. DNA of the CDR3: TGTGCCAGCACCCCGGGACAGGGTCTTACCGGGGAGCTGTTTTTT. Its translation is CASTPGQGLTGELFF.

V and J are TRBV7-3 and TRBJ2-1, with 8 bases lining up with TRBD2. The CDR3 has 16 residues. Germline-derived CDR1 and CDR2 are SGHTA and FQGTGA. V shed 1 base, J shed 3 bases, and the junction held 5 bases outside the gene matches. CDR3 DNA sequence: TGTGCCAGCAGCTTAAATGAGCGGGGGCACTACAATGAGCAGTTCTTC. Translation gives CASSLNERGHYNEQFF.